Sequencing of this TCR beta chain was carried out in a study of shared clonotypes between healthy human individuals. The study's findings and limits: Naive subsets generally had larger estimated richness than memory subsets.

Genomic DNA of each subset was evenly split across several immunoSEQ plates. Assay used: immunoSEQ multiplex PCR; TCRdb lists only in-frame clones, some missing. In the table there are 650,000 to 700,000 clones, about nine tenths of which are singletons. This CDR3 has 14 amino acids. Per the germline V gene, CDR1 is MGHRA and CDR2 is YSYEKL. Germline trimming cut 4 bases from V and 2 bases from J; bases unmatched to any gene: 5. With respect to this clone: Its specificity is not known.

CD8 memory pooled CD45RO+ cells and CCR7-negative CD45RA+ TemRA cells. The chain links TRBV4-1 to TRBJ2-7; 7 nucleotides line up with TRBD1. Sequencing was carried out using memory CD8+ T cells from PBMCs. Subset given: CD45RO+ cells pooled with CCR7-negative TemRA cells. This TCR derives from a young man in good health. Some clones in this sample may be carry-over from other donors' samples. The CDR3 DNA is TGCGCCAGCAGCCCCCGGGACAGCACCTACGAGCAGTACTTC. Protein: CASSPRDSTYEQYF.